Listed here are 30 T cell receptor beta chains from one sample, sequenced in a study of blood T cell repertoires in COVID-19. The method was immunoSEQ multiplex PCR; TCRdb's version includes in-frame clones alone and lacks a portion of them. The profile shows 200,000 to 250,000 clones, about 84% of them singletons. The sample taken for sequencing was peripheral blood. These receptors were obtained from an elderly woman with COVID-19, enrolled during active disease.

This clone came up once. The rearrangement joins TRBV6-5 to TRBJ1-1, with TRBD1 identical over 8 bases. Looked up from germline, CDR1 is MNHEY and CDR2 is SVGAGI. The length of the CDR3 is 14 residues. V shed 6 bases and J 1 base; nucleotides not matched to a gene: 4. The CDR3 reads CASRTGEGNTEAFF. DNA of the CDR3: TGTGCCAGCAGGACAGGGGAGGGGAACACTGAAGCTTTCTTT.

The chain couples TRBV5-4 to TRBJ1-4; 9 bases are shared with TRBD1. CDR1 is SGHNT, CDR2 YYREEE, per germline (reference sequence). The CDR3 totals 15 residues. V lost 5 bases, J lost 2 bases, and 4 bases stayed unmatched. DNA of the CDR3: TGTGCCAGCAGTTACACAGGGGGCACTAATGAAAAACTGTTTTTT. Its translation: CASSYTGGTNEKLFF.

The chain links TRBV2 to TRBJ1-1, with 8 positions matching TRBD1. CDR3 length: 15 residues. CDR1 SNHLY and CDR2 FYNNEI come from the germline V gene. The junction had 11 bases not matched to a gene; V was cut back by 6 bases and J by 5 bases. The DNA for the CDR3 is TGTGCCAGCAGGGAGCAGGGGGCGTTGGGGACTGAAGCTTTCTTT. Its protein product is CASREQGALGTEAFF.

The chain has TRBV12-3 or TRBV12-4 and TRBJ1-2; tentative D call: TRBD1 (5 bases). The length of the CDR3 is 13 residues. The V gene lost 6 bases and the J gene lost 6 bases, with 14 bases spanning the gap. CDR3 bases: TGTGCCAGCAGCCCTGACAGCAGGGATGGCTACACCTTC. This encodes CASSPDSRDGYTF.

V is TRBV6-5 and J is TRBJ1-1; D remains unclear. The ends were cut back, 8 bases at V and 5 bases at J, with 15 bases in the middle. CDR1 MNHEY and CDR2 SVGAGI come from the germline V gene. The CDR3 runs 13 residues. The DNA of the CDR3 is TGTGCCAGCGGACTCTTCGGAGCGACTGAAGCTTTCTTT. Residues: CASGLFGATEAFF.

V usage is TRBV18 and J usage is TRBJ2-3; no clear D. The CDR3 has 13 residues. CDR1 and CDR2 (germline): KGHSH, LQKENI. Trimming stripped 4 bases from V and 1 base from J, with 6 bases between. In DNA form, the CDR3 reads TGTGCCAGCTCACGGGCCCGCACAGATACGCAGTATTTT. Translation: CASSRARTDTQYF.

The V gene is TRBV29-1, the J gene TRBJ1-3; unclear D gene. The germline V and J ends were trimmed by 2 bases and 4 bases, with 6 bases remaining between them. This CDR3 comprises 12 residues. The germline V gene has CDR1 SQVTM and CDR2 ANQGSEA. CDR3 in amino acids: CSVESPGNTIYF. As DNA, the CDR3 is TGCAGCGTTGAAAGCCCCGGAAACACCATATATTTT.

V gene TRBV3-1 (or the pseudogene TRBV3-2) combines with J gene TRBJ1-2; D might be TRBD1 (6 bases). Between the trimmed V and J ends, which lost 4 bases and 1 base, there was a span of 16 bases. There are 16 residues in the CDR3. Germline V CDR1 and CDR2: LGHDT, YNNKEL (reference sequence). The CDR3 DNA reads TGTGCCAGCAGCCCGAGTCAGGGGCACCATAACTATGGCTACACCTTC. It codes for CASSPSQGHHNYGYTF.

The chain employs TRBV7-3 and TRBJ2-2, with D possibly TRBD1 on 6 matching bases. This CDR3 comprises 14 residues. In germline, CDR1 is SGHTA, CDR2 FQGTGA. Deletions cut 5 bases from V and 5 bases from J, with 12 bases between. The CDR3 reads CASSTQDRTGELFF. In DNA form, the CDR3 reads TGTGCCAGCAGCACCCAGGACAGAACCGGGGAGCTGTTTTTT.

V and J are TRBV6-6 and TRBJ1-1; D uncertain. The CDR3 is 12 amino acids. Germline-derived CDR1 and CDR2 are MNHNY and SVGAGI (reference sequence). V dropped 6 bases and J dropped 4 bases, with 9 bases sitting between them. CDR3 sequence reads: CASSFLTTEAFF. The CDR3, as DNA: TGTGCCAGCAGCTTCCTAACCACTGAAGCTTTCTTT.

The sample holds many counts of this clone. V is TRBV4-1 and J is TRBJ2-7; the match to TRBD1 covers 9 bases. Trimming at V came to 2 bases and at J to 6 bases, leaving 14 bases not matched to a gene. The length of the CDR3 is 17 residues. Per germline, CDR1 MGHRA and CDR2 YSYEKL. In DNA, the CDR3 is TGCGCCAGCAGCCAACGACTCCCCGGGACAGGGCAAGGCGAGCAGTACTTC. Translated: CASSQRLPGTGQGEQYF.

The CDR3 DNA is TGTGCCAGCAGCTCGACAGGAGGGGAGGGGAGCTACACCTTC. This gives the protein CASSSTGGEGSYTF. The chain has TRBV7-8 and TRBJ1-2, with D perhaps matching TRBD1 (6 bases). V lost 4 bases and J lost 9, with 18 bases in between. CDR1 is SGHVS and CDR2 is FQNEAQ in the germline V gene. CDR3 length: 14 residues.

On this clone: At one end the junction does not follow the germline gene, possibly because of a read error. V usage is TRBV7-7 and J usage is TRBJ2-2, with 7 bases that match TRBD1. This CDR3 spans 13 amino acids. Per germline, CDR1 SSHAT and CDR2 FNYEAQ (reference sequence). The CDR3 loop is CASSTGVDGELFF. The CDR3 nucleotides read TGTGCTAGCAGTACAGGGGTAGACGGGGAGCTGTTTTTT.

This clone has a single count. The V call is TRBV5-1, the J call TRBJ2-3; tentatively, D is TRBD1 (6 bases). The germline V and J ends were trimmed by 1 base and 3 bases, with 12 bases remaining between them. Per germline, CDR1 SGHRS and CDR2 YFSETQ. This CDR3 has 15 amino acids. The CDR3 DNA sequence: TGCGCCAGCAGCTTGCAGGGGATGGGGACAGATACGCAGTATTTT. This gives the protein CASSLQGMGTDTQYF. The full variable domain, its missing parts supplied by reference TRBV5-1 and TRBJ2-3, is KAGVTQTPRYLIKTRGQQVTLSCSPISGHRSVSWYQQTPGQGLQFLFEYFSETQRNKGNFPGRFSGRQFSNSRSEMNVSTLELGDSALYLCASSLQGMGTDTQYFGPGTRLTVL.

This chain connects TRBV6-5 to TRBJ2-1; weak D call: TRBD2 (5 bases). V was cut by 9 bases and J by 0 bases, with 12 bases left in between. The CDR3 loop spans 14 amino acids. Germline V gives CDR1 MNHEY, CDR2 SVGAGI. Written as DNA, the CDR3 is TGTGCCAGTCAGCGGTTGAGCTCCTACAATGAGCAGTTCTTC. Amino acids: CASQRLSSYNEQFF.

The CDR3 nucleotides are TGTGCCAGTATGCCTGGGCCCAGCGGCTATGGCTACACCTTC. The encoded protein is CASMPGPSGYGYTF. The chain employs TRBV19 and TRBJ1-2; D gene uncertain. V was pared by 7 bases and J by 4 bases, with 16 bases between. This CDR3 has 14 amino acids. CDR1 is LNHDA and CDR2 is SQIVND in the germline V gene (reference sequence).

V and J are TRBV29-1 and TRBJ2-6, with D possibly TRBD1 on 5 matching bases. Per germline, CDR1 SQVTM and CDR2 ANQGSEA. This CDR3 contains 14 residues. Trimming shortened V by 6 bases and J by 4 bases, and 13 bases separated the two germline ends. The CDR3 DNA reads as TGCAGCGTAGTCCAGGGCTTCGGGGCCAACGTCCTGACTTTC. Its protein product is CSVVQGFGANVLTF. Based on the CDR3 plus reference TRBV29-1 and TRBJ2-6, the full variable domain is SAVISQKPSRDICQRGTSLTIQCQVDSQVTMMFWYRQQPGQSLTLIATANQGSEATYESGFVIDKFPISRPNLTFSTLTVSNMSPEDSSIYLCSVVQGFGANVLTFGAGSRLTVL.

The chain joins TRBV6-1 to TRBJ1-3, with D maybe TRBD1 (6 bases). The CDR3 contains 15 residues. The V end lost 0 bases, the J end lost 4 bases, and 10 bases lay between the germline ends. The germline gives CDR1 MNHNS, CDR2 SASEGT. CDR3 protein: CASSEAGGWGNTIYF. The CDR3 DNA is TGTGCCAGCAGTGAAGCAGGGGGTTGGGGAAACACCATATATTTT.

This rearrangement joins TRBV19 to TRBJ2-6; 8 nucleotides agree with TRBD1. With 0 bases clipped from V and 2 bases from J, the junction kept 9 bases outside the gene matches. This CDR3 has 19 amino acids. Germline loops: CDR1 LNHDA, CDR2 SQIVND (reference sequence). This chain's CDR3 is CASSIEFPTGVTGANVLTF. CDR3 in DNA: TGTGCCAGTAGTATAGAATTCCCGACAGGGGTTACTGGGGCCAACGTCCTGACTTTC.

This chain uses TRBV7-6 with TRBJ1-2; TRBD1 agrees at 7 bases. Germline V gives CDR1 SGHVS, CDR2 FNYEAQ. Trimming cost V 0 bases and J 6 bases; bases outside gene matches: 1. This CDR3 is 13 amino acids long. This CDR3 is CASSLATGDGYTF. For the CDR3, the DNA is TGTGCCAGCAGCTTAGCTACAGGGGATGGCTACACCTTC.

This chain links TRBV9 with TRBJ2-3, with no clear D. The CDR3 runs to 14 residues. V lost 0 bases, J lost 0 bases, and 5 bases lay in between. Germline values: CDR1 SGDLS, CDR2 YYNGEE. The CDR3: CASSVGRSTDTQYF. The CDR3 DNA sequence: TGTGCCAGCAGCGTAGGGCGGAGCACAGATACGCAGTATTTT.

V is TRBV11-2 and J is TRBJ1-5, with 10 bases matching TRBD1. This CDR3 has 15 residues. Germline V gives CDR1 SGHAT, CDR2 FQNNGV. V trimming: 6 bases; J trimming: 7 bases; junction bases outside the gene matches: 9. The CDR3 region is CASSPGQGRSQPQHF. DNA for the CDR3: TGTGCCAGCAGTCCGGGACAGGGGAGGTCCCAGCCCCAGCATTTT.

The genes are TRBV6-6 and TRBJ1-1; 7 positions match TRBD1. J gave up 10 bases and V 2 bases, and 10 bases lay outside the gene matches. From germline, CDR1 is MNHNY and CDR2 SVGAGI (reference sequence). The CDR3 has 14 amino acids. The CDR3 region is CASSYGQGGRGAFF. The CDR3, as DNA: TGTGCCAGCAGTTACGGGCAGGGGGGAAGAGGAGCTTTCTTT.

The chain carries TRBV9 and TRBJ2-5, with 8 bases that match TRBD1. Germline loops: CDR1 SGDLS, CDR2 YYNGEE. CDR3 length equals 15 residues. V was pared by 0 bases and J by 5 bases, with 6 bases of the junction left unmatched. The CDR3 DNA reads as TGTGCCAGCAGCGTAGCACAGGGGGAAGGGGAGACCCAGTACTTC. It yields the protein CASSVAQGEGETQYF.

The rearrangement joins TRBV3-1 (or the pseudogene TRBV3-2) to TRBJ1-1, with 9 bases fitting TRBD1. The CDR3 sequence is 13 residues long. Germline V gene lookup returns CDR1 LGHDT and CDR2 YNNKEL (reference sequence). Germline trimming cut 7 bases from V and 6 bases from J; bases unmatched to any gene: 6. The CDR3 is CASTPGQGPEAFF. CDR3 DNA: TGTGCCAGCACCCCGGGACAGGGACCTGAAGCTTTCTTT.

There are a few counts of this clone. The same CDR3 arises from other DNA sequences in this sample as well. V usage is TRBV5-5 and J usage is TRBJ1-2; TRBD1 aligns across 8 bases. This CDR3 has 14 residues. In germline, CDR1 is SGHKS, CDR2 YYEKEE (reference sequence). The V and J ends lost 3 bases and 2 bases, in that order; junction bases with no gene match: 3. CDR3 protein: CASSSRQGNYGYTF. For the CDR3, the DNA is TGTGCCAGCAGCTCCCGACAGGGGAACTATGGCTACACCTTC.

The rearrangement links TRBV2 to TRBJ1-2; the match to TRBD1 covers 7 bases. The junction had 7 bases not matched to a gene; V was cut back by 8 bases and J by 4 bases. This CDR3 has 13 residues. Germline-derived CDR1 and CDR2 are SNHLY and FYNNEI. This CDR3 reads CASAPGQFYGYTF. CDR3 bases: TGTGCCAGCGCTCCGGGACAGTTCTATGGCTACACCTTC.

V usage is TRBV2 and J usage is TRBJ2-6; 7 positions agree with TRBD1. The CDR3 sequence is 15 residues long. The germline V gene has CDR1 SNHLY and CDR2 FYNNEI. J was trimmed by 2 bases and V by 7 bases; bases with no gene match: 5. DNA of the CDR3: TGTGCCAGCACGGACCAGGGGGCTGGGGCCAACGTCCTGACTTTC. Translation gives CASTDQGAGANVLTF.

This chain connects TRBV6-1 to TRBJ1-1; D gene uncertain. This CDR3 has 11 amino acids. From germline, CDR1 is MNHNS and CDR2 SASEGT. Trimming took 1 base from V and 12 from J, leaving 9 bases between them. The CDR3 loop is CASSEVGQTFF. The CDR3 nucleotides are TGTGCCAGCAGTGAAGTGGGCCAAACTTTCTTT.

This clone has a single count. V is TRBV5-4 and J is TRBJ2-3; no reliable D call. Germline V gene lookup returns CDR1 SGHNT and CDR2 YYREEE (reference sequence). V was shortened by 1 base and J by 4 bases, with 7 bases between the two germline ends. This CDR3 has 13 residues. CDR3 coding DNA: TGTGCCAGCAGCTTGAATGGAGCAGATACGCAGTATTTT. It is translated as CASSLNGADTQYF.